These 19 T cell receptor beta chains came from one sample sequenced in a study of cytomegalovirus exposure and HLA in healthy donors. It was with 60 Vbeta and 13 Jbeta primers that the PCR ran. Generated by immunoSEQ multiplex PCR, the TCRdb table keeps only in-frame clones and is missing some. The sample shows about 150,000 clones, less than 85% of them seen only once. The specimen was PBMCs. These receptors came from a man between 50 and 59 years old in good health and CMV-seropositive.

V gene TRBV28 combines with J gene TRBJ1-3; TRBD1 matches at 9 bases. Germline lookup yields CDR1 MDHEN and CDR2 SYDVKM. CDR3 length: 15 amino acids. The ends lost 3 bases at V and 3 bases at J; junction bases unmatched: 3. The CDR3 DNA reads as TGTGCCAGCAGTTTGGGGACAGGGCTTGGAAACACCATATATTTT. Translated: CASSLGTGLGNTIYF.

Remarks on this clone: Other DNA sequences of this sample code for an identical CDR3. V usage is TRBV9 and J usage is TRBJ2-7; 9 bases are shared with TRBD1. The V and J ends lost 3 bases and 0 bases, in that order; junction bases with no gene match: 4. This CDR3 has 15 residues. The germline gives CDR1 SGDLS, CDR2 YYNGEE. CDR3 amino acids: CASSEGQGISYEQYF. The CDR3 nucleotides read TGTGCCAGCAGCGAGGGACAGGGAATCTCCTACGAGCAGTACTTC.

The chain combines TRBV4-1 with TRBJ1-5; D might be TRBD1 (5 bases). V was cut by 4 bases and J by 0 bases, with 13 bases left in between. The CDR3 contains 16 residues. Germline loops: CDR1 MGHRA, CDR2 YSYEKL. CDR3 region: CASSPRGPNSNQPQHF. CDR3 nucleotide sequence: TGCGCCAGCAGCCCAAGGGGCCCCAATAGCAATCAGCCCCAGCATTTT.

The V and J genes are TRBV2 and TRBJ1-5, with 7 bases fitting TRBD1. Germline CDR1 reads SNHLY; CDR2 reads FYNNEI. Losses at the gene ends were 6 bases for V and 2 bases for J; bases not matched to a gene: 7. CDR3 size: 15 residues. This CDR3 reads CASSIQGPGNQPQHF. For the CDR3, the DNA is TGTGCCAGCAGCATACAGGGGCCTGGCAATCAGCCCCAGCATTTT. Variable domain in full (rest from reference TRBV2 and TRBJ1-5): EPEVTQTPSHQVTQMGQEVILRCVPISNHLYFYWYRQILGQKVEFLVSFYNNEISEKSEIFDDQFSVERPDGSNFTLKIRSTKLEDSAMYFCASSIQGPGNQPQHFGDGTRLSIL.

This rearrangement joins TRBV10-3 to TRBJ1-1; TRBD1 matches at 8 bases. The V gene end was trimmed by 5 bases and the J gene end by 7 bases; junction bases not matched to a gene: 12. Germline-derived CDR1 and CDR2 are ENHRY and SYGVKD. CDR3 length equals 15 residues. Here the CDR3 DNA reads TGTGCCATCAGTACATCGACAGGGGAGGGAGGTGAAGCTTTCTTT. Residues: CAISTSTGEGGEAFF.

With regard to this clone: At one end the junction does not follow the germline gene, possibly because of a read error. The genes are TRBV7-7 and TRBJ2-3, with 9 bases aligning to TRBD2. Germline CDR1 SSHAT, CDR2 FNYEAQ (reference sequence). The CDR3 loop spans 16 amino acids. CDR3 DNA: TGTGCTAGCAGCTTCGGGTTAGCGGGGGGCACAGATACGCAGTATTTT. The encoded protein is CASSFGLAGGTDTQYF.

The rearrangement uses TRBV2 and TRBJ2-1, with 8 bases lining up with TRBD1. Per the germline V gene, CDR1 is SNHLY and CDR2 is FYNNEI. The CDR3 extends over 13 amino acids. Trimming cost V 7 bases and J 5 bases; bases outside gene matches: 4. The CDR3 reads CASTQDRDNEQFF. CDR3 bases: TGTGCCAGCACCCAGGACAGGGACAATGAGCAGTTCTTC. Based on the CDR3 plus reference TRBV2 and TRBJ2-1, the full variable domain is EPEVTQTPSHQVTQMGQEVILRCVPISNHLYFYWYRQILGQKVEFLVSFYNNEISEKSEIFDDQFSVERPDGSNFTLKIRSTKLEDSAMYFCASTQDRDNEQFFGPGTRLTVL.

This rearrangement joins TRBV28 to TRBJ1-5; D remains ambiguous. Germline V gene lookup returns CDR1 MDHEN and CDR2 SYDVKM. The CDR3 extends over 12 amino acids. V was pared by 3 bases and J by 4 bases, with 4 bases between. CDR3 DNA sequence: TGTGCCAGCAGTTTGAGAAATCAGCCCCAGCATTTT. Residues: CASSLRNQPQHF.

This chain joins TRBV9 and TRBJ2-1, with 13 bases aligning to TRBD2. V shed 0 bases, J shed 3 bases, and the junction held 6 bases outside the gene matches. CDR1 is SGDLS, CDR2 YYNGEE, per germline. The CDR3 totals 18 residues. The CDR3 loop reads CASSVATGTSGNYNEQFF. The CDR3 DNA reads TGTGCCAGCAGCGTAGCTACTGGGACTAGCGGGAACTACAATGAGCAGTTCTTC.

The chain's CDR3 is CASRQTSGRSIDTQYF. DNA of the CDR3: TGTGCCAGCAGGCAAACTAGCGGGCGATCTATAGATACGCAGTATTTT. The rearrangement links TRBV2 to TRBJ2-3; the match to TRBD2 covers 9 bases. Germline V CDR1 and CDR2: SNHLY, FYNNEI. Trimming at V came to 6 bases and at J to 5 bases, leaving 12 bases not matched to a gene. The CDR3 contains 16 residues.

The rearrangement joins TRBV18 to TRBJ2-6; TRBD2 is a possible D gene (5 bases). CDR1 KGHSH and CDR2 LQKENI come from the germline V gene. V lost 4 bases to trimming and J lost 2 bases, with 15 bases between them. This CDR3 spans 17 amino acids. The CDR3 DNA is TGTGCCAGCTCACTTCTCCTGGAGGTCGCTGGGGCCAACGTCCTGACTTTC. As protein: CASSLLLEVAGANVLTF.

V is TRBV19 and J is TRBJ2-2; TRBD1 aligns across 10 bases. CDR3 length: 17 amino acids. V was pared by 0 bases and J by 4 bases, with 5 bases of the junction left unmatched. Germline lookup yields CDR1 LNHDA and CDR2 SQIVND (reference sequence). CDR3 sequence reads: CASSIDGGQGTTGELFF. CDR3 coding DNA: TGTGCCAGTAGTATAGATGGGGGACAGGGGACCACCGGGGAGCTGTTTTTT. Full variable domain (remainder filled in from reference TRBV19 and TRBJ2-2): DGGITQSPKYLFRKEGQNVTLSCEQNLNHDAMYWYRQDPGQGLRLIYYSQIVNDFQKGDIAEGYSVSREKKESFPLTVTSAQKNPTAFYLCASSIDGGQGTTGELFFGEGSRLTVL.

This chain joins TRBV4-2 and TRBJ2-7, with TRBD2 identical over 10 bases. This CDR3 comprises 16 residues. Unmatched junction bases numbered 8, after V lost 4 bases and J lost 2 bases. Germline values: CDR1 LGHNA, CDR2 YNFKEQ. CDR3 protein: CASSPDSGRHPYEQYF. CDR3 in DNA: TGTGCCAGCAGCCCCGATAGCGGGAGGCACCCCTACGAGCAGTACTTC.

V usage is TRBV19 and J usage is TRBJ1-5, with D perhaps matching TRBD1 (5 bases). V dropped 5 bases and J dropped 2 bases, with 10 bases sitting between them. In germline, CDR1 is LNHDA, CDR2 SQIVND (reference sequence). This CDR3 has 14 residues. CDR3 sequence (DNA): TGTGCCAGTAGTGTACAAGGGGGCAATCAGCCCCAGCATTTT. It codes for CASSVQGGNQPQHF.

The rearrangement uses TRBV5-1 and TRBJ2-3, with TRBD2 as a possible D gene (6 bases). Deletions cut 0 bases from V and 7 bases from J, with 12 bases between. Germline V lookup: CDR1 SGHRS, CDR2 YFSETQ. The CDR3 covers 14 residues. This CDR3 reads CASSLAHRGNTQYF. As DNA, the CDR3 is TGCGCCAGCAGCTTGGCCCATCGGGGGAATACGCAGTATTTT.

CDR3 sequence (DNA): TGTGCCAGCAGCACCTACAGGGGGCGGAGGACTGAAGCTTTCTTT. Protein: CASSTYRGRRTEAFF. The chain employs TRBV5-6 and TRBJ1-1; 9 nucleotides match TRBD1. Trimming removed 4 bases from V and 5 bases from J; junction bases left unmatched: 9. Per germline, CDR1 SGHDT and CDR2 YYEEEE. The CDR3 extends over 15 amino acids.

In the case of this clone: Sequence at one end of the junction differs from germline and may be a read error. The chain uses TRBV6-5 and TRBJ1-4; D may be TRBD1 (6 bases). This CDR3 has 15 amino acids. The germline V gene encodes CDR1 MNHEY and CDR2 SVGAGI. The DNA for the CDR3 is TGTGCCAGCAGTTACCAAGGACAGAGAGAAGAAACACTGTTTTTT. Amino acid sequence: CASSYQGQREETLFF.

This clone showed up just a few times. The chain links TRBV5-1 to TRBJ2-7; D remains unclear. The V end lost 0 bases, the J end lost 5 bases, and 6 bases lay between the germline ends. CDR1 is SGHRS, CDR2 YFSETQ, per germline. This CDR3 is 12 amino acids long. The CDR3, as DNA: TGCGCCAGCAGCTTGGGGCTGGACGAGCAGTACTTC. This encodes CASSLGLDEQYF.

This clone showed up just once. The chain has TRBV10-2 and TRBJ1-1, with 7 bases identical to TRBD1. The length of the CDR3 is 14 residues. Looked up from germline, CDR1 is WSHSY and CDR2 is SAAADI. After removal of 9 bases from V and 1 base from J, the junction contained 8 bases not matched to a gene. In DNA, the CDR3 is TGCGCCAGAACTAACAGGGGCGGGAACACTGAAGCTTTCTTT. The encoded protein is CARTNRGGNTEAFF.